Following are 4 T cell receptor beta chains from one sample sequenced in a study of spatial heterogeneity in lung cancer. Each CDR3 protein is one row after TCRdb ran MiXCR on the 5' RACE reads. Of about 10,000 distinct CDR3 sequences in the sample, roughly 5% are singletons; the top ten hold 25% to 30%. Time point given: sample taken at primary tumor resection. No cells were sorted before sequencing. The whole RNA sequenced was extracted from tumor, nontumor lung or frozen PBMC. Sequenced material: PBMCs, taken at surgery. All receptors derive from a male donor with early-stage non-small cell lung cancer.

This clonotype was picked up many times. V is TRBV28 and J is TRBJ2-5; D not resolved. There are 14 residues in the CDR3. The germline V and J ends were trimmed by 1 base and 5 bases, with 11 bases remaining between them. The germline V gene encodes CDR1 MDHEN and CDR2 SYDVKM. The CDR3 nucleotides are TGTGCCAGCAGTTTATTAGGGCAGGCTGAGACCCAGTACTTC. Residues: CASSLLGQAETQYF.

This clonotype was detected many times. The V gene is TRBV18, the J gene TRBJ1-1; a possible D gene is TRBD1 (6 bases). The CDR3 is made up of 14 amino acids. Per germline, CDR1 KGHSH and CDR2 LQKENI. V lost 3 bases to trimming and J lost 1 base, with 9 bases between them. CDR3 DNA sequence: TGTGCCAGCTCACCGGGACAAACGAACACTGAAGCTTTCTTT. Translated, it gives CASSPGQTNTEAFF.

The chain joins TRBV20-1 to TRBJ1-4, with D unclear. Per the germline V gene, CDR1 is DFQATT and CDR2 is SNEGSKA (reference sequence). Between the trimmed V and J ends, which lost 6 bases and 5 bases, there was a span of 13 bases. This CDR3 region has 13 residues. The CDR3 DNA is TGCAGTGCAGACTCGCGTGAAAATGAAAAACTGTTTTTT. Protein sequence: CSADSRENEKLFF.

This chain connects TRBV7-2 to TRBJ2-2, with D perhaps being TRBD1 or TRBD2 (5 bases each). Looked up from germline, CDR1 is SGHTA and CDR2 is FQGNSA. The V gene lost 5 bases and the J gene lost 5 bases, with 15 bases spanning the gap. The CDR3 has 15 residues. CDR3 protein: CASSLAGAGTGELFF. CDR3 DNA sequence: TGTGCCAGCAGCCTCGCCGGGGCCGGGACCGGGGAGCTGTTTTTT. The whole variable domain, remainder taken from reference TRBV7-2 and TRBJ2-2, is GAGVSQSPSNKVTEKGKDVELRCDPISGHTALYWYRQSLGQGLEFLIYFQGNSAPDKSGLPSDRFSAERTGGSVSTLTIQRTQQEDSAVYLCASSLAGAGTGELFFGEGSRLTVL.